Listed here are 5 T cell receptor beta chains from one sample, sequenced in a study of T cells in women clearing cervical HPV infection. Clones were read by immunoSEQ multiplex PCR, and TCRdb kept only the in-frame ones, dropping some. The repertoire shows some 25,000 clones; the top ten hold around 3.5%. The sample comprised blood buffy coat. These receptor sequences come from a woman aged 18 to 75 with a cervical HPV16 infection that either progressed to CIN3+ or cleared (not recorded which).

Note on this clone: The read terminates 3 residues ahead of where the CDR3 ends, so the germline J gene completes it. This specimen includes other DNA sequences encoding the same CDR3. The genes are TRBV19 and TRBJ1-3, with D perhaps TRBD1 (6 bases). The CDR3 extends over 15 amino acids. Germline-derived CDR1 and CDR2 are LNHDA and SQIVND (reference sequence). The sequenced part of the CDR3 DNA is TGTGCCAGTAGTATGGATCGAAGAAACAGGGAGACT. Translating gives CASSMDRRNRET. The full CDR3 is CASSMDRRNRETIYF.

A word on this clone: The read ends 3 residues shy of where the CDR3 ends; the end is completed using the germline J gene. This chain uses TRBV29-1 with TRBJ1-5, with D possibly being TRBD1 (6 bases). Germline loops: CDR1 SQVTM, CDR2 ANQGSEA. V lost 6 bases, J lost 5 bases, and 14 bases lay in between. The CDR3 runs 13 residues. The sequenced part of the CDR3 DNA is TGCAGCGTAACACAGGGTGATCATCAGCCC. Its protein product is CSVTQGDHQP. The whole CDR3 sequence is CSVTQGDHQPQHF.

Comments on this clone: The observed sequence ends 3 residues before the CDR3 terminus, with the missing tail filled in from the germline J gene. This chain uses TRBV6-2 or TRBV6-3 with TRBJ1-2; 7 positions match TRBD1. This CDR3 spans 14 amino acids. Germline V gene lookup returns CDR1 MNHEY and CDR2 SVGEGT. Trimming at V came to 2 bases and at J to 4 bases, leaving 4 bases not matched to a gene. Partial CDR3 DNA: TGTGCCAGCAGTTACGCCCCAGGGGGCTATGGC. Its protein product is CASSYAPGGYG. The whole CDR3 reads CASSYAPGGYGYTF.

The CDR3 loop is CASTPLGGLSNQPQHF. CDR3 bases read: TGTGCCAGTACTCCGTTGGGGGGTCTTAGCAATCAGCCC. The chain is built from TRBV19 and TRBJ1-5, with D tentatively TRBD1 (5 bases). The CDR3 end is not reached by the read, which stops 3 residues before it; the germline J gene fills it in. The CDR3 covers 16 residues. The ends were cut back, 7 bases at V and 0 bases at J, with 16 bases in the middle. CDR1 LNHDA and CDR2 SQIVND come from the germline V gene (reference sequence).

In the case of this clone: The read ends 3 residues early relative to the CDR3; the germline J gene fills the gap. The gene calls are TRBV20-1 and TRBJ1-5, with TRBD1 matching over 9 bases. This CDR3 region has 17 residues. The junction had 11 bases not matched to a gene; V was cut back by 4 bases and J by 1 base. Germline V gives CDR1 DFQATT, CDR2 SNEGSKA (reference sequence). The part of the CDR3 DNA that was read is TGCAGTGCTACCACCGAGGGACAGGGAACAAGCAATCAGCCC. Amino acids: CSATTEGQGTSNQP. The full CDR3 protein is CSATTEGQGTSNQPQHF.